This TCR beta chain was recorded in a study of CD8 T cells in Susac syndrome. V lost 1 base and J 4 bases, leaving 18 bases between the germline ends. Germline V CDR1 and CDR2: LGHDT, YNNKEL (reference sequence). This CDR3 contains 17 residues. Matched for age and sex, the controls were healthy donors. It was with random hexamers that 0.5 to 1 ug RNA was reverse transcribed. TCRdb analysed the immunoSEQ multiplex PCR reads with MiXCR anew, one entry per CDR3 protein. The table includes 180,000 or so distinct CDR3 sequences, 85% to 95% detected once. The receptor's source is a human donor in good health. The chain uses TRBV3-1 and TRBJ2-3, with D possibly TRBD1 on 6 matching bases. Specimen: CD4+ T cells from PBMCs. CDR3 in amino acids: CASSQGVASQGSDTQYF. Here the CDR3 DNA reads TGTGCCAGCAGCCAAGGGGTAGCGAGCCAGGGGTCAGATACGCAGTATTTT.